This TCR beta chain emerged from a study of cytomegalovirus exposure and HLA in healthy donors. For the study at large: Early released data comprised approximately 85 million unique TCRs from HLA-typed donors.

The CDR3 has 11 amino acids. Deletions cut 3 bases from V and 5 bases from J, with 4 bases between. The germline V gene has CDR1 KGHSH and CDR2 LQKENI. Use of 60 Vbeta and 13 Jbeta primers characterized the PCR. This table comes from immunoSEQ multiplex PCR, and its TCRdb copy is limited to in-frame clones, with some not included. The table has more than 95,000 clones, about 80% seen once. Of note for this clone: The antigen is not known.

Donors had nominal health at sampling but likely had unrecorded immune exposures. Study-level points and caveats: It was reported that TCR beta sequences correctly inferred the HLA-A and HLA-B alleles for most subjects. Association with HLA alleles at 0.05 false discovery rate was found for 15,000 or so TCR beta sequences in a later analysis.

J is TRBJ2-5 and V is TRBV18; D gene uncertain. Source material: PBMCs. This receptor was taken from a man younger than 40 in good health and CMV-seropositive. CDR3 nucleotide sequence: TGTGCCAGCTCACCGGAGGAGACCCAGTACTTC. Protein product: CASSPEETQYF.